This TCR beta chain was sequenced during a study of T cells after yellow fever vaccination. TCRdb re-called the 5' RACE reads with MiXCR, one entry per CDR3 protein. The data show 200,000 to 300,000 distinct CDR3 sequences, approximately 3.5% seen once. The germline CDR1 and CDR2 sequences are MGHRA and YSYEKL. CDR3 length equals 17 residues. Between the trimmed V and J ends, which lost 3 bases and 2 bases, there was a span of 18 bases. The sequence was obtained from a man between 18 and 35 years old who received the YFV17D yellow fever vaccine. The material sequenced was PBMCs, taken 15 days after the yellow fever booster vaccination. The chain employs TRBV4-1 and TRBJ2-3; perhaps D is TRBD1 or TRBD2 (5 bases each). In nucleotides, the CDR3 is TGCGCCAGCAGCCACCCAAGAGGGGCTGTCCTCACAGATACGCAGTATTTT. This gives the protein CASSHPRGAVLTDTQYF.